Given below is one T cell receptor (beta chain) in context. Study processing details: It was from reference gene primer amplification that nucleated cell counts were estimated. TCRdb's table, derived via immunoSEQ multiplex PCR, lists solely in-frame clones and lacks some. D and trimming were read from the DNA, whereas the V and J calls and clone size are those reported in that table. Among about 86,000 clones, 75% to 90% were seen once, and the ten largest hold approximately 34%. The data were taken from a study of blood T cell repertoires in COVID-19. Study background: Acute and convalescent COVID-19 specimens originated in the United States, Italy and Spain. Sources were T cells, B-cell-depleted T cells, or PBMCs; the material itself was cDNA or gDNA.

Germline values: CDR1 LNHNV, CDR2 YYDKDF (reference sequence). CDR3 length: 15 amino acids. V shed 0 bases, J shed 4 bases, and the junction held 5 bases outside the gene matches. The sequenced sample consisted of peripheral blood. The TCR comes from a woman aged 80 or older with active or convalescent COVID-19. The chain is built from TRBV15 and TRBJ2-7; TRBD2 matches at 8 bases. The CDR3: CATSRDVLAAYEQYF. DNA for the CDR3: TGTGCCACCAGCAGAGATGTACTAGCGGCATACGAGCAGTACTTC.